These T cell receptor beta chains were read from a single sample in a study of cytomegalovirus exposure and HLA in healthy donors. Clones were sequenced by immunoSEQ multiplex PCR, and TCRdb holds only the in-frame ones, with some missing. This sample has around 210,000 clones, with about 85% found just once. Sequenced input: PBMCs. These receptors were taken from a girl aged 2-9 years in good health and CMV-seronegative. Both conserved end residues are part of each CDR3. The D gene is left open where the match is weak. Clone size, where shown, is once, few, many, or a class for clones that have expanded.

v_call: TRBV4-1; clone_size: -; j_call: TRBJ2-7; d_call: TRBD1; cdr3_aa: CASSQAAGQGVYEQYF; cdr3_nt: TGCGCCAGCAGCCAAGCGGCGGGACAGGGTGTCTACGAGCAGTACTTC
v_call: TRBV2; clone_size: -; j_call: TRBJ2-7; d_call: TRBD2; cdr3_aa: CASSLAGASYEQYF; cdr3_nt: TGTGCCAGCTCCCTAGCGGGGGCTTCCTACGAGCAGTACTTC
v_call: TRBV5-8; clone_size: once; j_call: TRBJ1-4; d_call: -; cdr3_aa: CASSSGHFATNEKLFF; cdr3_nt: TGTGCCAGCAGCTCGGGACACTTTGCAACTAATGAAAAACTGTTTTTT
v_call: TRBV4-2; clone_size: once; j_call: TRBJ2-2; d_call: -; cdr3_aa: CASSQGGPGELFF; cdr3_nt: TGTGCCAGCAGCCAAGGCGGGCCCGGGGAGCTGTTTTTT
v_call: TRBV10-3; clone_size: few; j_call: TRBJ1-1; d_call: TRBD1; cdr3_aa: CAISEGRGPNPMNTEAFF; cdr3_nt: TGTGCCATCAGTGAGGGCAGGGGGCCCAATCCTATGAACACTGAAGCTTTCTTT
v_call: TRBV7-2; clone_size: -; j_call: TRBJ1-3; d_call: -; cdr3_aa: CASSNTVLSGNTIYF; cdr3_nt: TGTGCCAGCAGCAACACAGTCCTCTCTGGAAACACCATATATTTT
v_call: TRBV6-1; clone_size: -; j_call: TRBJ1-1; d_call: -; cdr3_aa: CASSEFLLGAFF; cdr3_nt: TGTGCCAGCAGTGAATTTCTCCTAGGAGCTTTCTTT
v_call: TRBV27; clone_size: -; j_call: TRBJ1-5; d_call: -; cdr3_aa: CASRESELRPQHF; cdr3_nt: TGTGCCAGCAGGGAATCGGAGTTACGGCCCCAGCATTTT
v_call: TRBV11-2; clone_size: -; j_call: TRBJ2-7; d_call: -; cdr3_aa: CASSLEAGDEQYF; cdr3_nt: TGTGCCAGCAGCTTAGAGGCGGGTGACGAGCAGTACTTC
v_call: TRBV11-1; clone_size: -; j_call: TRBJ2-3; d_call: -; cdr3_aa: CASSLNFADTQYF; cdr3_nt: TGTGCCAGCAGCTTAAATTTCGCAGATACGCAGTATTTT
v_call: TRBV7-2; clone_size: -; j_call: TRBJ1-2; d_call: -; cdr3_aa: CASVFAGVVYGYTF; cdr3_nt: TGTGCCAGCGTCTTTGCAGGGGTGGTCTATGGCTACACCTTC
v_call: TRBV7-2; clone_size: -; j_call: TRBJ2-1; d_call: TRBD2; cdr3_aa: CASSDGGTSGTNEQFF; cdr3_nt: TGTGCCAGCAGCGACGGAGGGACTAGCGGGACCAATGAGCAGTTCTTC
v_call: TRBV2; clone_size: -; j_call: TRBJ2-3; d_call: -; cdr3_aa: CASETTASTDTQYF; cdr3_nt: TGTGCCAGTGAGACGACAGCTAGCACAGATACGCAGTATTTT
v_call: TRBV4-1; clone_size: -; j_call: TRBJ2-7; d_call: TRBD1; cdr3_aa: CASSQEGETGRRRHF; cdr3_nt: TGCGCCAGCAGCCAAGAAGGGGAGACAGGGCGCCGGAGGCACTTC
v_call: TRBV2; clone_size: -; j_call: TRBJ2-4; d_call: -; cdr3_aa: CASGLGLQLAKNIQYF; cdr3_nt: TGTGCCAGCGGTTTGGGGCTCCAACTAGCCAAAAACATTCAGTACTTC
v_call: TRBV27; clone_size: -; j_call: TRBJ1-2; d_call: -; cdr3_aa: CAGPLAGPYGYTF; cdr3_nt: TGTGCCGGGCCGTTGGCAGGCCCCTATGGCTACACCTTC
v_call: TRBV29-1; clone_size: -; j_call: TRBJ2-3; d_call: -; cdr3_aa: CSVSPFSTDTQYF; cdr3_nt: TGCAGCGTTTCCCCCTTTAGCACAGATACGCAGTATTTT
v_call: TRBV6-1; clone_size: -; j_call: TRBJ1-5; d_call: -; cdr3_aa: CASSLARPRDQPQHF; cdr3_nt: TGTGCCAGCAGTTTGGCCCGGCCCAGGGATCAGCCCCAGCATTTT
v_call: TRBV15; clone_size: -; j_call: TRBJ1-6; d_call: -; cdr3_aa: CATSREARNSPLHF; cdr3_nt: TGTGCCACCAGCAGAGAAGCACGTAATTCACCCCTCCACTTT
v_call: TRBV7-9; clone_size: -; j_call: TRBJ2-1; d_call: -; cdr3_aa: CASSAPEAHNEQFF; cdr3_nt: TGTGCCAGCAGCGCTCCGGAGGCCCACAATGAGCAGTTCTTC
v_call: TRBV30; clone_size: few; j_call: TRBJ1-1; d_call: -; cdr3_aa: CAWSAQLNTEAFF; cdr3_nt: TGTGCCTGGAGTGCACAGCTGAACACTGAAGCTTTCTTT
v_call: TRBV10-1; clone_size: -; j_call: TRBJ2-3; d_call: TRBD1; cdr3_aa: CASSVGTGFSTDTQYF; cdr3_nt: TGCGCCAGCAGTGTTGGGACAGGCTTTAGCACAGATACGCAGTATTTT
v_call: TRBV5-1; clone_size: -; j_call: TRBJ2-7; d_call: TRBD2; cdr3_aa: CASSRLAGGTYEQYF; cdr3_nt: TGCGCCAGCAGCCGGCTAGCGGGGGGGACCTACGAGCAGTACTTC
v_call: TRBV5-4; clone_size: -; j_call: TRBJ2-7; d_call: TRBD1; cdr3_aa: CASSADRGPSYEQYF; cdr3_nt: TGTGCCAGCAGCGCCGACAGGGGGCCCTCATACGAGCAGTACTTC
v_call: TRBV13; clone_size: -; j_call: TRBJ2-7; d_call: -; cdr3_aa: CASSLAPSADYEQYF; cdr3_nt: TGTGCCAGCAGCTTAGCCCCTAGCGCCGACTACGAGCAGTACTTC
v_call: TRBV5-1; clone_size: -; j_call: TRBJ2-7; d_call: TRBD2; cdr3_aa: CASSFSGTRLPYEQYF; cdr3_nt: TGCGCCAGCAGCTTCTCCGGGACTAGGCTTCCCTACGAGCAGTACTTC
v_call: TRBV4-1; clone_size: -; j_call: TRBJ2-1; d_call: TRBD2; cdr3_aa: CASSPSGRSNNEQFF; cdr3_nt: TGCGCCAGCAGCCCTAGCGGGAGATCCAACAATGAGCAGTTCTTC
v_call: TRBV14; clone_size: -; j_call: TRBJ1-2; d_call: -; cdr3_aa: CASSQTLRERYTF; cdr3_nt: TGTGCCAGCAGCCAAACCCTCAGGGAACGCTACACCTTC
v_call: TRBV6-5; clone_size: -; j_call: TRBJ1-4; d_call: TRBD1; cdr3_aa: CASSYLTGGSKKLFF; cdr3_nt: TGTGCCAGCAGTTACTTGACAGGGGGGAGTAAAAAACTGTTTTTT
v_call: TRBV11-2; clone_size: -; j_call: TRBJ2-3; d_call: TRBD2; cdr3_aa: CASSKRLADITDTQYF; cdr3_nt: TGTGCCAGCAGCAAACGACTAGCGGATATCACAGATACGCAGTATTTT
v_call: TRBV13; clone_size: -; j_call: TRBJ2-7; d_call: -; cdr3_aa: CASSPTGFSEQYF; cdr3_nt: TGTGCCAGCAGCCCAACGGGGTTCTCCGAGCAGTACTTC
v_call: TRBV7-8; clone_size: -; j_call: TRBJ2-7; d_call: TRBD2; cdr3_aa: CASSLGRAGGDYEQYF; cdr3_nt: TGTGCCAGCAGCTTAGGCCGAGCGGGAGGGGACTACGAGCAGTACTTC
v_call: TRBV29-1; clone_size: -; j_call: TRBJ2-5; d_call: -; cdr3_aa: CSVLASWNQETQYF; cdr3_nt: TGCAGCGTTCTGGCTAGTTGGAACCAAGAGACCCAGTACTTC
v_call: TRBV19; clone_size: -; j_call: TRBJ1-2; d_call: TRBD1; cdr3_aa: CASSMDRGDGYTF; cdr3_nt: TGTGCCAGTAGTATGGACAGGGGGGATGGCTACACCTTC
v_call: TRBV19; clone_size: -; j_call: TRBJ1-2; d_call: TRBD1; cdr3_aa: CASSSRSTGPFYGYTF; cdr3_nt: TGTGCCAGTAGTAGTCGATCGACAGGGCCGTTCTATGGCTACACCTTC
v_call: TRBV5-1; clone_size: -; j_call: TRBJ2-6; d_call: TRBD1; cdr3_aa: CASSLDRDSPSRANVLTF; cdr3_nt: TGCGCCAGCAGCTTGGACCGGGACAGTCCCTCTCGGGCCAACGTCCTGACTTTC
v_call: TRBV11-2; clone_size: -; j_call: TRBJ2-1; d_call: -; cdr3_aa: CASQTYNEQFF; cdr3_nt: TGTGCCAGCCAAACCTACAATGAGCAGTTCTTC
v_call: TRBV5-1; clone_size: -; j_call: TRBJ1-6; d_call: TRBD1; cdr3_aa: CASSFLDRKNSPLHF; cdr3_nt: TGCGCCAGCAGCTTTCTGGACAGGAAAAATTCACCCCTCCACTTT
v_call: TRBV28; clone_size: -; j_call: TRBJ1-5; d_call: TRBD1; cdr3_aa: CASTPGPGQSNQPQHF; cdr3_nt: TGTGCCAGCACCCCAGGCCCGGGACAGAGTAATCAGCCCCAGCATTTT
v_call: TRBV13; clone_size: -; j_call: TRBJ2-7; d_call: -; cdr3_aa: CASSIDPLSSYEQYF; cdr3_nt: TGTGCCAGCAGCATAGACCCCCTTAGCTCCTACGAGCAGTACTTC
v_call: TRBV19; clone_size: -; j_call: TRBJ1-2; d_call: TRBD1; cdr3_aa: CASTGGANGYTF; cdr3_nt: TGTGCCAGTACAGGGGGCGCAAATGGCTACACCTTC
v_call: TRBV11-2; clone_size: -; j_call: TRBJ2-3; d_call: TRBD2; cdr3_aa: CASSLAGGKDTQYF; cdr3_nt: TGTGCCAGCAGCTTAGCGGGGGGGAAAGATACGCAGTATTTT
v_call: TRBV9; clone_size: -; j_call: TRBJ2-5; d_call: -; cdr3_aa: CASSVLGGGETQYF; cdr3_nt: TGTGCCAGCAGCGTATTAGGGGGTGGCGAGACCCAGTACTTC
v_call: TRBV9; clone_size: once; j_call: TRBJ1-6; d_call: -; cdr3_aa: CASSVTGVDNSPLHF; cdr3_nt: TGTGCCAGCAGCGTAACGGGGGTCGATAATTCACCCCTCCACTTT
v_call: TRBV12-5; clone_size: -; j_call: TRBJ2-2; d_call: -; cdr3_aa: CASGLVLGPSDGGELFF; cdr3_nt: TGTGCTAGTGGTTTGGTACTGGGACCTAGCGATGGCGGGGAGCTGTTTTTT
v_call: TRBV11-1; clone_size: -; j_call: TRBJ2-6; d_call: TRBD2; cdr3_aa: CASTHFKREAGANVLTF; cdr3_nt: TGTGCCAGCACCCATTTCAAGCGGGAGGCTGGGGCCAACGTCCTGACTTTC
v_call: TRBV4-1; clone_size: -; j_call: TRBJ2-7; d_call: -; cdr3_aa: CASSQVGLPNEQYF; cdr3_nt: TGCGCCAGCAGCCAAGTAGGACTCCCGAACGAGCAGTACTTC
v_call: TRBV7-6; clone_size: -; j_call: TRBJ1-3; d_call: -; cdr3_aa: CASSSRGNGNTIYF; cdr3_nt: TGTGCCAGCAGCTCGAGGGGGAACGGAAACACCATATATTTT
v_call: TRBV19; clone_size: -; j_call: TRBJ2-1; d_call: TRBD2; cdr3_aa: CASSISGTSGWDEQFF; cdr3_nt: TGTGCCAGTAGTATATCAGGGACTAGCGGGTGGGATGAGCAGTTCTTC
v_call: TRBV27; clone_size: -; j_call: TRBJ2-7; d_call: -; cdr3_aa: CASSSGKAYEQYF; cdr3_nt: TGTGCCAGCAGTTCAGGGAAGGCCTACGAGCAGTACTTC
v_call: TRBV19; clone_size: -; j_call: TRBJ1-1; d_call: -; cdr3_aa: CASNIQGEAFF; cdr3_nt: TGTGCCAGTAACATACAGGGTGAAGCTTTCTTT
v_call: TRBV5-1; clone_size: -; j_call: TRBJ2-7; d_call: TRBD1; cdr3_aa: CASSLGQGPYEQYF; cdr3_nt: TGCGCCAGCAGCTTGGGACAGGGCCCCTACGAGCAGTACTTC
v_call: TRBV5-1; clone_size: -; j_call: TRBJ1-1; d_call: TRBD1; cdr3_aa: CASSTQTGVNTEAFF; cdr3_nt: TGCGCCAGCAGCACCCAGACAGGGGTGAACACTGAAGCTTTCTTT
v_call: TRBV7-2; clone_size: -; j_call: TRBJ2-3; d_call: TRBD2; cdr3_aa: CASTPFLTSGRTDTQYF; cdr3_nt: TGTGCCAGCACCCCATTTCTGACTAGCGGGAGAACAGATACGCAGTATTTT